The present T cell receptor beta chain was sequenced within a study of blood T cell repertoires in COVID-19. Study in general: From the United States, Italy and Spain came samples of acute and convalescent COVID-19. T cells, B-cell-depleted T cells, or PBMCs provided the cDNA or gDNA that served as material.

Original processing methods: Reference gene primers were amplified, and this amplification served to estimate nucleated cell counts. Only in-frame clones appear in the TCRdb table, and some are missing; sequencing was by immunoSEQ multiplex PCR. The V and J calls and clone size come from that table; D and trimming were worked out from the DNA. Of approximately 150,000 clones detected, more than 65% appear once; the ten largest clones hold less than 4.5%. The germline V gene has CDR1 SGHNT and CDR2 YYREEE (reference sequence). The CDR3 contains 14 residues. After removal of 4 bases from V and 7 bases from J, the junction contained 7 bases not matched to a gene.

This clonotype was obtained from a man aged 60-69 years with acute or convalescent COVID-19. V and J are TRBV5-4 and TRBJ1-2; 10 nucleotides align to TRBD1. The sequenced material came from peripheral blood. CDR3 nucleotides: TGTGCCAGCAGCGGGCAGGACAGGGGGACTGGCTACACCTTC. Protein product: CASSGQDRGTGYTF.